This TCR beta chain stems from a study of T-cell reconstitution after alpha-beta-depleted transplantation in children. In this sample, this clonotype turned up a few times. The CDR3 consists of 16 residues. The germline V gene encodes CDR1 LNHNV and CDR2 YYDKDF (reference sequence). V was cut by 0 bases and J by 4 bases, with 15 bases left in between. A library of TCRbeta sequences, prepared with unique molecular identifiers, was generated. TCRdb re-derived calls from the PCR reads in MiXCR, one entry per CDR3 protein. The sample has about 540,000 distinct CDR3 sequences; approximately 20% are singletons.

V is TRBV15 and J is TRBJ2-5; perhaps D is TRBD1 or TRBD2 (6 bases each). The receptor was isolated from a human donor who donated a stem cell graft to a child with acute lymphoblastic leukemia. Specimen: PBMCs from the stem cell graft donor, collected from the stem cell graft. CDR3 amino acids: CATSRDLRGGGETQYF. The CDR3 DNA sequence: TGTGCCACCAGCAGAGATCTCCGAGGGGGAGGAGAGACCCAGTACTTC.